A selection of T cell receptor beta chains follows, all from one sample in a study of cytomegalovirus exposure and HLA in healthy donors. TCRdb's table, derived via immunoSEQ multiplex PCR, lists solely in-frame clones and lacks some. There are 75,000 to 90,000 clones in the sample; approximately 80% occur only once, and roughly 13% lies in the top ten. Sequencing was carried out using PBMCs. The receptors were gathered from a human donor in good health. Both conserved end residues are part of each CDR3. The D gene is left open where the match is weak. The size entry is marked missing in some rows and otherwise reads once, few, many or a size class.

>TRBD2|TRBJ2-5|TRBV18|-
CASSRRTSGEGETQYF
TGTGCCAGCTCACGGAGGACTAGCGGGGAAGGGGAGACCCAGTACTTC
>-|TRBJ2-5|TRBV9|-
CASSVGVWGEETQYF
TGTGCCAGCAGCGTGGGGGTGTGGGGGGAAGAGACCCAGTACTTC
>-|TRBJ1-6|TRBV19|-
CASSAYGSSYNSPLHF
TGTGCCAGTAGTGCCTACGGGAGCTCCTATAATTCACCCCTCCACTTT
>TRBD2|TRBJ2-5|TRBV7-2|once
CASSFGGGAGETQYF
TGTGCCAGCAGCTTCGGCGGGGGGGCAGGAGAGACCCAGTACTTC
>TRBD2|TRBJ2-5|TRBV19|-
CASSIDGTSGGATQYF
TGTGCCAGTAGTATAGACGGGACTAGCGGGGGGGCTACCCAGTACTTC
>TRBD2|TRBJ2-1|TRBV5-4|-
CASSRNGLAGSDEQFF
TGTGCCAGCAGCCGAAACGGACTAGCGGGGTCCGATGAGCAGTTCTTC
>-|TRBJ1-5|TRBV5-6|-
CASSLLESNQPQHF
TGTGCCAGCAGCTTGCTGGAGAGCAATCAGCCCCAGCATTTT
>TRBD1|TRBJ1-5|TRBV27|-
CASSYRRTGKDQPQHF
TGTGCCAGCAGTTACCGACGGACAGGGAAGGATCAGCCCCAGCATTTT
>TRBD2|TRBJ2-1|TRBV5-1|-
CASRSGGGAFYNEQFF
TGCGCCAGCAGATCCGGCGGGGGGGCCTTCTACAATGAGCAGTTCTTC
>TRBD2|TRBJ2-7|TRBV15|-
CATSRASGGREQYF
TGTGCCACCAGCAGAGCTAGCGGGGGTCGGGAGCAGTACTTC